The TCR beta chain described here comes from a study of blood T cell repertoires in COVID-19. About the study: Cohort 3 recovery required two negative PCRs, clearance, or symptom resolution. From the United States, Italy and Spain came samples of acute and convalescent COVID-19.

The V gene lost 4 bases and the J gene lost 6 bases, with 15 bases spanning the gap. CDR3 length: 14 residues. Germline assignment: CDR1 KGHDR and CDR2 SFDVKD. Authors' data handling: It was from reference gene primer amplification that nucleated cell counts were estimated. The data were produced by immunoSEQ multiplex PCR, yet TCRdb's version contains in-frame clones alone and is incomplete. Clonal size and the V and J genes are those of that table, whereas D and trimming came from the DNA. The sample contains some 300,000 clones, 88% of which appear only once. V and J are TRBV24-1 and TRBJ2-7, with D possibly matching TRBD1 (5 bases). Sequences were obtained from PBMCs or T cells enriched from blood (not recorded which). This TCR derives from a woman in her sixties in a cohort exposed to, infected with or recovered from COVID-19 (not recorded which). The CDR3 coding sequence is TGTGCCACCAGTGACAACGACAAAAGGGGCGAGCAGTACTTC. Its translation: CATSDNDKRGEQYF.